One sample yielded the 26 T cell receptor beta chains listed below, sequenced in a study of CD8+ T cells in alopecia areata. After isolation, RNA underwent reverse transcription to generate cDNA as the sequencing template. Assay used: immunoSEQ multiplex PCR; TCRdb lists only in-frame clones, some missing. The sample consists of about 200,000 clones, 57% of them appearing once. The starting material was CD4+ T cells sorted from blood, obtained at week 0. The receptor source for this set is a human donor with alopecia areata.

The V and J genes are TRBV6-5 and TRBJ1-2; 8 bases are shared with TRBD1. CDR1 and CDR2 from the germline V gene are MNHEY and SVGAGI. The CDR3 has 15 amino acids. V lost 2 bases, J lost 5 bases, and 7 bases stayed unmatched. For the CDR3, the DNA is TGTGCCAGCAGTTACCCTGGGCAGGGGGCTTATGGCTACACCTTC. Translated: CASSYPGQGAYGYTF.

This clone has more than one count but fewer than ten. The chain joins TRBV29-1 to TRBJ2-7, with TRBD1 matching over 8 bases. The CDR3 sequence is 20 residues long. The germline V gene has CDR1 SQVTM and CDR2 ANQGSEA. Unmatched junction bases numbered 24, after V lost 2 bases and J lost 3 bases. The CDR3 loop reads CSVERPTLLGPTGVFYEQYF. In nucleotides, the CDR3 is TGCAGCGTTGAAAGGCCTACCCTATTAGGACCGACAGGGGTTTTCTACGAGCAGTACTTC.

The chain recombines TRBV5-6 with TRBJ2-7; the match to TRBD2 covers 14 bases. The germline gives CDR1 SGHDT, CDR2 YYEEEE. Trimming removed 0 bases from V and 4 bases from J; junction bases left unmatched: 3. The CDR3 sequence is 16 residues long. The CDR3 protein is CASSLARTSGRYEQYF. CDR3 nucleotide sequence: TGTGCCAGCAGCTTGGCAAGGACTAGCGGGAGGTACGAGCAGTACTTC.

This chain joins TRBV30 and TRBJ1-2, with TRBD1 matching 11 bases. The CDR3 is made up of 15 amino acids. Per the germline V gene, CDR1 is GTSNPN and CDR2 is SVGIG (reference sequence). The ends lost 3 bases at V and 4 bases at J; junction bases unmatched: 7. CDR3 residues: CAWRTGTGGIYGYTF. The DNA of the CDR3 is TGTGCCTGGAGGACAGGGACAGGGGGTATCTATGGCTACACCTTC.

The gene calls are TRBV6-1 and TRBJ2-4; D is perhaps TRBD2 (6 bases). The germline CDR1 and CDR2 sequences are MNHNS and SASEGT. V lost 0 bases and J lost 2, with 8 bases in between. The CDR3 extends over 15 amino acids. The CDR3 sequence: CASSEAAGTKNIQYF. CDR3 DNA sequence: TGTGCCAGCAGTGAAGCGGCGGGGACCAAAAACATTCAGTACTTC.

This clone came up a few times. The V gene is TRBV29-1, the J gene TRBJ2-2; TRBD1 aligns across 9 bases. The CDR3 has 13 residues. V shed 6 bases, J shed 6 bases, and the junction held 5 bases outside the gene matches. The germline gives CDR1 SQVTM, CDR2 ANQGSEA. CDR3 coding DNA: TGCAGCGTAGGGACAGGGATCCCCGGGGAGCTGTTTTTT. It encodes CSVGTGIPGELFF.

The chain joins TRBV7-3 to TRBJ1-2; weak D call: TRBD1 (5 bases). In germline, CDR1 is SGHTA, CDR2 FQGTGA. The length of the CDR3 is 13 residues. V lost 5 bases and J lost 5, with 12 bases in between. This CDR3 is CASSPQALYGYTF. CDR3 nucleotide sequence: TGTGCCAGCAGCCCACAGGCGCTGTATGGCTACACCTTC.

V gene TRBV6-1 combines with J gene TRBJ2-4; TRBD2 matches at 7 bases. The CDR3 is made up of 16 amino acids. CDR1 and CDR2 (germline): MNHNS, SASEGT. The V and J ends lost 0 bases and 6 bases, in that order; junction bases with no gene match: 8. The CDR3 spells CASSEASAGARNIQYF. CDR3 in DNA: TGTGCCAGCAGTGAAGCCTCGGCGGGAGCGCGAAACATTCAGTACTTC.

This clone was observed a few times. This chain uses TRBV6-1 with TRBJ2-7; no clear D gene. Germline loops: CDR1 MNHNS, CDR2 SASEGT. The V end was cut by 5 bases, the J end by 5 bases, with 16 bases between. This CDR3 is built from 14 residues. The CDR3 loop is CASSSSWQGNEQYF. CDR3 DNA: TGTGCCAGCAGTTCGTCATGGCAAGGGAACGAGCAGTACTTC.

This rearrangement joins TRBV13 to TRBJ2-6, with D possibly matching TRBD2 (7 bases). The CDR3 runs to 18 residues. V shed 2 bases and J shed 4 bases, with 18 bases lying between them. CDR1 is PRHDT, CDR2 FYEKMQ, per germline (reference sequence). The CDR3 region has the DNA TGTGCCAGCAGCTTAAAAGCACTCGGGGGGCGCGGGGCCAACGTCCTGACTTTC. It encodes CASSLKALGGRGANVLTF.

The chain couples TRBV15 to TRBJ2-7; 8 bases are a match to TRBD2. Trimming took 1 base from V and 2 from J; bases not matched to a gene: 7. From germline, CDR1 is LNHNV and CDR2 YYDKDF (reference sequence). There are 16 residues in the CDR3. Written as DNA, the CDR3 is TGTGCCACCAGCAGAGGCCCGGGGGGGTTTACCTACGAGCAGTACTTC. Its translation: CATSRGPGGFTYEQYF.

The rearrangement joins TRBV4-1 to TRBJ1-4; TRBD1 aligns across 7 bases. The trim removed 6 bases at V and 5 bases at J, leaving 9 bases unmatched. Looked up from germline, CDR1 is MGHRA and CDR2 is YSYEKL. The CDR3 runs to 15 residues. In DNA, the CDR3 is TGCGCCAGCAGAAGCGACAGGGCCGGCAATGAAAAACTGTTTTTT. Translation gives CASRSDRAGNEKLFF.

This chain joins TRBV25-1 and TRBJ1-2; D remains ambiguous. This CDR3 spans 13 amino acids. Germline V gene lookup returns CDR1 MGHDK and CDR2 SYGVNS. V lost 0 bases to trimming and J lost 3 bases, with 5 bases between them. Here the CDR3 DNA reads TGTGCCAGCAGTGAATACGGAGACTATGGCTACACCTTC. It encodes CASSEYGDYGYTF.

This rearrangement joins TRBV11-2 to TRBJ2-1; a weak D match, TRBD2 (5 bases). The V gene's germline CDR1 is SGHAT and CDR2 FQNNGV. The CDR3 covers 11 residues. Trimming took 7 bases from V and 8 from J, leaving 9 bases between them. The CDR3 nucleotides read TGTGCCAGCACCTCCGGGGATGAGCAGTTCTTC. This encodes CASTSGDEQFF.

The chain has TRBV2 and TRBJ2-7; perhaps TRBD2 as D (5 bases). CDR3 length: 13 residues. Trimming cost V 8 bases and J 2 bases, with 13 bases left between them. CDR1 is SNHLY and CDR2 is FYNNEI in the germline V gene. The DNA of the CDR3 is TGTGCCAGCGGAAAGGAGGCGACCTACGAGCAGTACTTC. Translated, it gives CASGKEATYEQYF.

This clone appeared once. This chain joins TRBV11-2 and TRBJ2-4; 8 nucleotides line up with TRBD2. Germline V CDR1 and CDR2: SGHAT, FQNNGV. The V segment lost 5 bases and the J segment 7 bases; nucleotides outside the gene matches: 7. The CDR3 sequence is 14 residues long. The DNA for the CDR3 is TGTGCCAGCAGCCGGGGGGGCAGCTCGAACATTCAGTACTTC. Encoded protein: CASSRGGSSNIQYF.

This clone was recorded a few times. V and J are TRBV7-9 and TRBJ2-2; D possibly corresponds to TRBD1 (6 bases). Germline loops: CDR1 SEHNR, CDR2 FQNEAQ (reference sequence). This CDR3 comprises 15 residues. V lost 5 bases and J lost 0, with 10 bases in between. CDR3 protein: CASSLTGSNTGELFF. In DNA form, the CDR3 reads TGTGCCAGCAGCCTAACAGGGTCGAACACCGGGGAGCTGTTTTTT.

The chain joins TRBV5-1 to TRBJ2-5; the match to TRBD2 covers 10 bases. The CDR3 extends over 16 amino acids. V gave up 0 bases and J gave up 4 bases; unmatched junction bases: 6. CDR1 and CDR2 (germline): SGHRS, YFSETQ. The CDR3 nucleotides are TGCGCCAGCAGCTTGGTTAGCGGGAGGATTGGAGAGACCCAGTACTTC. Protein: CASSLVSGRIGETQYF.

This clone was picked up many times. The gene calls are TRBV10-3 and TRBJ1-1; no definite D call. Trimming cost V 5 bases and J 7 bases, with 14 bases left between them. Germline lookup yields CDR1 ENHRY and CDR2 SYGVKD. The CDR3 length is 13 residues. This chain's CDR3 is CAISSNTGFEAFF. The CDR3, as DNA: TGTGCCATCAGTTCGAATACGGGCTTTGAAGCTTTCTTT.

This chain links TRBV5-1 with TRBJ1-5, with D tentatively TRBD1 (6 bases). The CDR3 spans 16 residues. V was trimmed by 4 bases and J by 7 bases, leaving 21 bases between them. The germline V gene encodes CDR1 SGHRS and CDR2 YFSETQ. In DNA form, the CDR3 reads TGCGCCAGCAGCCCCGGCGGGCCAGTAAGGGGGCAGCCCCAGCATTTT. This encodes CASSPGGPVRGQPQHF.

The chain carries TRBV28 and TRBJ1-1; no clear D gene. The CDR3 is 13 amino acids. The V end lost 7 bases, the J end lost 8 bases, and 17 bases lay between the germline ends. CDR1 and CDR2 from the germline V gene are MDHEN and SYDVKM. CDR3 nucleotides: TGTGCCAGCACTCCTGGTGGTCGGAAGGAAGCTTTCTTT. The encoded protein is CASTPGGRKEAFF.

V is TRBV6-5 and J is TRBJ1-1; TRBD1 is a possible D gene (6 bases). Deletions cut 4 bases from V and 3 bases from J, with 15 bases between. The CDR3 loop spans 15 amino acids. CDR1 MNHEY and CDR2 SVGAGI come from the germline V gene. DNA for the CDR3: TGTGCCAGCAGTTCAAAACCGGGGGCCTACACTGAAGCTTTCTTT. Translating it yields CASSSKPGAYTEAFF.

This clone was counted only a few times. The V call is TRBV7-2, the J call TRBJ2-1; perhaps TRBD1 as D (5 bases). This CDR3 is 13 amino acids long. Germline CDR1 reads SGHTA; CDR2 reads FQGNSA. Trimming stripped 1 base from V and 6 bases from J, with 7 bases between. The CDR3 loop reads CASSLDRINEQFF. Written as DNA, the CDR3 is TGTGCCAGCAGCTTAGACAGGATCAATGAGCAGTTCTTC.

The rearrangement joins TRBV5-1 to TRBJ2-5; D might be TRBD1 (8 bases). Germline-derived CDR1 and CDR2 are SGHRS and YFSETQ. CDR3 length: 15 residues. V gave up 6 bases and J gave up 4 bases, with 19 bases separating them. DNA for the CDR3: TGCGCCAGCACCACCACAGGGGGGGTTATAGAGACCCAGTACTTC. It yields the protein CASTTTGGVIETQYF.

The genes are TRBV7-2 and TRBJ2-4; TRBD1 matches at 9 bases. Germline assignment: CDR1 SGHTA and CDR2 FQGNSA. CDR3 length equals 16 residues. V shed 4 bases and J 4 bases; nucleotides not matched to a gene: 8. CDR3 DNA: TGTGCCAGCAGCTGGAGGGGGGGACAGGGAAAAAACATTCAGTACTTC. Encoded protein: CASSWRGGQGKNIQYF. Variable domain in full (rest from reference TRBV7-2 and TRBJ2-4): GAGVSQSPSNKVTEKGKDVELRCDPISGHTALYWYRQSLGQGLEFLIYFQGNSAPDKSGLPSDRFSAERTGGSVSTLTIQRTQQEDSAVYLCASSWRGGQGKNIQYFGAGTRLSVL.

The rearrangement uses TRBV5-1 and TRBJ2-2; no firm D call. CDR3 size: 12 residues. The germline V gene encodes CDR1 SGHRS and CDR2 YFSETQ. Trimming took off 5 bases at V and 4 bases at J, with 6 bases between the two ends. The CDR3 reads CASSSGTGELFF. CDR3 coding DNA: TGCGCCAGCAGTTCGGGCACCGGGGAGCTGTTTTTT.